The present entry profiles one TCR beta chain with its context. Its specific antigen is unknown. Per-base quality was not reported, and no clone a single base away is much larger than it. These data originate in a study of cytotoxic CD8 clonotypes in ibrutinib-treated CLL (dated by TCRdb to 2020 to 2022). At the level of the whole study: The cohort included about 15 treatment-naive and approximately eleven relapsed/refractory patients; roughly 17 were IGHV unmutated. Samples averaged about 260,000 productive templates and some 96,000 productive rearrangements. The response samples were drawn at a median of 12 months into treatment, with a range of roughly 6 to 36 months. Partial responses were observed in about 25 patients and complete responses in 2; after a median follow-up of around 64 months, remission was maintained in roughly 15 patients and progression was observed in some 12. Longitudinal samples were available for about 30% of the roughly 86 trial participants. Cryopreserved peripheral blood mononuclear cells were collected before treatment, at response, and at either disease progression or sustained remission.

The full study reports these points: Public clonotypes were found to be uncommon and were observed to contract or remain stable during treatment; the increase in clonality was shown to reflect expansion of private clonotypes at ibrutinib response. Baseline clonality was found to be higher than that of age-matched healthy donors and was strongly correlated with circulating CD8+ T-cell counts. Sampling times were not matched between sustained-remission and progressing patients, and lymph node repertoires were not studied. Clonality rose at ibrutinib response, remained stable during sustained remission, and dropped back toward baseline at progression.

For TCR beta library preparation, 2 to 2.5 micrograms of genomic DNA were isolated from cryopreserved PBMCs. High-throughput TCR beta sequencing was performed on longitudinal blood samples from CLL patients receiving ibrutinib monotherapy. The patients took part in an open-label, single-center phase 2 trial of ibrutinib monotherapy. Each clonotype received, on average, around 10x coverage in deep resolution sequencing performed on a MiSeq, where the target depth lay between 1 in 1 million and 1 in 200,000 T cells. TCR beta libraries were generated with the immunoSEQ hsTCRB Kit. Regarding the original processing steps: ImmunoSEQ Data Assistant and ImmunoSEQ Analyzer were used for data analysis, and V, D and J genes were assigned according to IMGT definitions. Clonality, with values ranging from 0 to 1, was calculated as one minus the normalized Shannon entropy of productive rearrangement frequencies. Only overrepresented clonotypes making up at least 0.05% of the repertoire of each patient were included in the public clonotype analysis. Fewer than 15 repertoires from age-matched healthy donors, obtained from immuneACCESS, served as clonality controls. The table comes from immuneACCESS by way of TCRdb, which keeps in-frame sequences with V and J called. Part of the clones is missing from these tables; in studies checked, under half for an unresolved V gene and the rest for unknown reasons. V and J calls and clone size are as listed in that table; D and trimming were resolved from the DNA. The sample data list approximately 300,000 clones, and approximately 80% of these were observed just once. Of the sample, 5% to 7% falls within the top ten clones.

CDR1 and CDR2 were assigned from the germline V gene as ENHRY and SYGVKD. The CDR3 measures 15 amino acids from cysteine to phenylalanine. Only the CDR3 region is kept as DNA, spanning 45 bases read in frame from base 1. V loses 6 bases, J loses 4 bases, and the germline ends lie 18 bases apart. The rearranged segments are TRBV10-3 and TRBJ1-1, with a weak D call of TRBD1 (5 bases match). This sequence originates from a human donor with chronic lymphocytic leukemia. Sample: PBMCs, taken before ibrutinib treatment. The encoded CDR3 is CAISQILGGGTEAFF. The nucleotide sequence is TGTGCCATCAGCCAAATTTTGGGGGGGGGCACTGAAGCTTTCTTT.